One TCR beta chain is described in this entry. This clonotype was seen repeatedly, ten times or more. Its antigen is unknown. At one of its ends the junction is not consistent with the germline gene, which may arise from a read error. This record comes from a study of low-dose radiotherapy and immunotherapy resistance in tumors (dated by TCRdb to between 2020 and 2023). A note on the overall study: Patients in Cohort 1 were given 0.5 Gy per fraction every 2 weeks, and the prescribed total PTV dose was 6.5 Gy. For Cohort 2, the dose was 1 Gy per fraction given every two weeks, adding up to 13 Gy in total across 26 weeks. Patients were given nivolumab as a 240 mg flat dose every two weeks and ipilimumab at 1 mg/kg every six weeks, with both drugs delivered intravenously. Cyclophosphamide 200 mg/m2 was given intravenously every two weeks, one day before each radiation and immunotherapy administration. Aspirin 300 mg was taken orally once daily by patients for four cycles, starting on cycle 1 day 1. No randomization into treatment groups was done for the people taking part in the trial. Eight patients were included in the translational analysis, namely three from the first dose cohort plus the first five from the second dose cohort.

The sequencer was an Illumina HiSeq 2500. To make first-strand cDNA, Superscript III was used along with a set of TRAV- and TRBV-specific primers so that both the TCRalpha and TCRbeta chains were covered. TCRs were amplified with Phusion for around 19 PCR cycles, with a constant-region primer paired with the adapter attached to the V primers. Isolated mRNA was amplified with the MessageAmp II aRNA Amplification Kit, using a roughly 15-hour in vitro transcription at 37°C. The Dynabeads mRNA DIRECT Purification Kit was used to isolate the mRNA for TCR sequencing. Indexed Illumina adapters were added in a second Phusion PCR of 20 to 25 cycles, after which AMPure XP beads were used to purify the products. For the original study's pipeline: Using custom Perl scripts, TCR sequences that encoded the same protein were pooled, out-of-frame sequences were dropped, and the abundance of each clonotype was calculated. Any TCR sequence supported by only a single read was excluded from analysis. Shannon entropy, Gini index, clonality, richness, and the frequency of TCRs shared between repertoires were included as repertoire metrics. TCRdb reran the public reads through fastp at Q25 and MiXCR, keeping productive beta chains. CDR3 protein duplicates are merged, each entry listing the most common genes and DNA. TCRdb's processing, not the study's, gives the V and J calls here. For this sample the table gives tens of thousands of distinct CDR3 sequences, of which around 17% were detected only once. 2.8% of the sample goes to the ten largest clones.

The germline V gene sets CDR1 to SNHLY and CDR2 to FYNNEI. The CDR3 covers 13 residues, taking in both the cysteine and the phenylalanine. The kept DNA is CDR3 alone, 39 bases in frame from the first base. What this sample's time point label stands for: before trial treatment. Donors were enrolled in RACIN, a single-arm phase I dose-escalation trial in which nivolumab, ipilimumab, aspirin, low-dose cyclophosphamide and low-dose radiotherapy were combined. Patients with advanced, TIL-negative solid tumors were considered eligible. The chain joins TRBV2 to TRBJ1-6, with no confident D gene call. This TCR came from a male donor with prostate cancer. Here the sequenced sample was PBMCs, taken before treatment. The DNA is TGTGCCAGCAATGAAGTCTATAATTCACCCCTCCACTTT. The encoded protein is CASNEVYNSPLHF.